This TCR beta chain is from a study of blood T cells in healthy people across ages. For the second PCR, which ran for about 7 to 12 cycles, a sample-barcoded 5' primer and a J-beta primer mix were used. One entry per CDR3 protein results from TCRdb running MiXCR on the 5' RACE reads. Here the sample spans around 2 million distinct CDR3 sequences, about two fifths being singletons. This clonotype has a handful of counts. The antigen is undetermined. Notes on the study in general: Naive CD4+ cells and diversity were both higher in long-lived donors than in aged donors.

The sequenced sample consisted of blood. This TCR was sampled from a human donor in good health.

CDR3 DNA sequence: TGCAGTGCTAGTGTCGGGGGGACGGGGACCGTCCTGACTTTC. Protein product: CSASVGGTGTVLTF. The chain links TRBV20-1 to TRBJ2-6; TRBD2 agrees at 7 bases. The germline V gene has CDR1 DFQATT and CDR2 SNEGSKA (reference sequence). There are 14 residues in the CDR3. After removal of 3 bases from V and 12 bases from J, the junction contained 11 bases not matched to a gene.